This T cell receptor (beta chain) was obtained from a study of blood T cell repertoires in COVID-19 (dated by TCRdb to between 2020 and 2021). Background on the whole study: Recovered participants in ImmuneRACE Cohort 3 were defined by two consecutive negative NP/OP PCR tests, clearance by a healthcare professional, or resolution of symptoms. The prospective study material was composed of cDNA or gDNA derived from T cells, B-cell-depleted T cells, or PBMCs. Nearly every sample came with metadata listing a de-identified subject ID, COVID-19 status, age in years and sex. HLA class I and class II types, where available, came from metadata supplied by the sample provider rather than from assay-based typing. Samples came from the ongoing ImmuneRACE study (first 160 participants) plus 1,254 subjects from 6 global collaborators. The dataset comprised deeply sampled blood TCRbeta repertoires from subjects exposed to, actively infected with, or recovered from COVID-19. The repertoires were released in a freely available public database meant as a resource for research on the immune response to SARS-CoV-2. Samples covering the acute and convalescent phases of COVID-19 were provided by collaborators in the United States, Italy and Spain.

What the work shows at the level of the full study, not this receptor alone: The amount of clinical and demographic metadata varied by source and participant and was provided uncurated.

In the prospective study, participants were roughly 18 to 100 years old, resided in 25 or so geographic areas of the United States, and were enrolled through a virtual design. In the prospective study, participants were assigned to cohorts based on the clinical history participants reported in a screening survey and a study questionnaire. In the prospective study, whole blood, serum and a nasopharyngeal or oropharyngeal swab were collected from each participant by mobile phlebotomists. Prospective study participants could optionally give additional blood draws and questionnaires over a roughly two-month period. Before DNA extraction, prospective study blood samples were shipped either frozen or at room temperature. TCRbeta CDR3 regions were amplified from genomic DNA using the immunoSEQ Assay, a bias-controlled multiplex PCR. The source study handled its data this way. Nucleated cell counts per sample were estimated from amplification of reference gene primers within the assay. To quantify the absolute abundance of each unique TCRbeta CDR3 rearrangement, sequence reads were collapsed and filtered. For each sample, productive Simpson clonality was calculated by taking the square root of Simpson's diversity index across productive rearrangements. TCRdb provides this immuneACCESS table in a form limited to in-frame rearrangements. Some clones are lacking; in checked studies, under half of them reflect an unresolved V gene, and why the rest are absent is not known. That table is the source of V, J and clone size, and D and trimming were worked out from the DNA. The sample records fewer than 350,000 clones, 88% of which are singletons. The ten largest make up approximately 2% of the sample.

On this clone: The antigen this receptor binds is unknown. No much larger clone is present one base from it, and per-base qualities are unavailable.

This clonotype was sampled from a woman aged 55-70 years in a cohort exposed to, infected with or recovered from COVID-19 (not recorded which). The source material was PBMCs or T cells enriched from blood (not recorded which).

The nucleotide sequence reads TGTGCCAGCAGAAACTTTGAAAACTATGGCTACACCTTC. This codes for CASRNFENYGYTF. Recombination joined TRBV6-5 with TRBJ1-2, with the D gene not clear enough to name. In the germline V gene, CDR1 corresponds to MNHEY and CDR2 to SVGAGI. Trimming at the junction amounts to 6 bases on V and 2 bases on J, and the germline ends lie 10 bases apart. From the cysteine up to the phenylalanine, the CDR3 has a length of 13 residues. Of the read, only the CDR3 DNA is kept; its 39 bases are in frame from base 1.